This TCR beta chain stems from a study of spatial heterogeneity in lung cancer. General study results and limits: Tumor mutation count correlated with how many alpha and beta TCRs expanded intratumorally.

TCRdb re-called the 5' RACE reads through MiXCR, storing one row per CDR3 protein. Of about 3,300 distinct CDR3 sequences listed, more than 15% are singletons. Time point denoted: sample taken at primary tumor resection. This clonotype was seen more than once but under ten times. Its specificity is unknown. CDR1 and CDR2 from the germline V gene are SGDLS and YYNGEE. Trimming shortened V by 6 bases and J by 3 bases, and 16 bases separated the two germline ends. The CDR3 length is 15 residues. The sequenced sample was lung tumor tissue, obtained at surgery. The TCR comes from a male donor with early-stage non-small cell lung cancer. The rearrangement uses TRBV9 and TRBJ1-5; TRBD1 might be the D (6 bases). The CDR3 spells CASTKGGEVNQPQHF. CDR3 DNA sequence: TGTGCCAGCACCAAGGGGGGTGAAGTCAATCAGCCCCAGCATTTT.